These T cell receptor beta chains were read from a single sample in a study of STAT5B mutations in CD4+ large granular lymphocyte leukemia. Data came from immunoSEQ multiplex PCR; TCRdb stores just in-frame clones and leaves some out. The table has 20,000 to 25,000 clones, 72% seen once; the top ten hold nearly 0.65%. Sequenced sample: CD4+ T cells from blood buffy coats. These receptors were taken from a human donor in good health. CDR3s include the opening cysteine and the closing phenylalanine or tryptophan. Fields, in order: clone size, D gene, V gene, J gene, CDR3 DNA, CDR3 protein. The D gene is left open where the match is weak. Some rows mark clone size as missing; the rest say once, few, many or name a class of expanded clone.

clone_size: NA; d_call: NA; v_call: TRBV7-9; j_call: TRBJ2-2; cdr3_nt: TGTGCCAGCCTAAGTGGGGCTACCAACACCGGGGAGCTGTTTTTT; cdr3_aa: CASLSGATNTGELFF
clone_size: NA; d_call: TRBD1; v_call: TRBV27; j_call: TRBJ1-5; cdr3_nt: TGTGCCAGCAGTCCCCGGACAGGGGAATCAAATCAGCCCCAGCATTTT; cdr3_aa: CASSPRTGESNQPQHF
clone_size: NA; d_call: NA; v_call: TRBV5-5; j_call: TRBJ1-5; cdr3_nt: TGTGCCAGCAGCTTGACAGAACTCAATCAGCCCCAGCATTTT; cdr3_aa: CASSLTELNQPQHF
clone_size: NA; d_call: NA; v_call: TRBV11-2; j_call: TRBJ2-1; cdr3_nt: TGTGCCAGCAGCATTGAAAGGAGCAATGAGCAGTTCTTC; cdr3_aa: CASSIERSNEQFF
clone_size: once; d_call: TRBD2; v_call: TRBV5-4; j_call: TRBJ2-1; cdr3_nt: TGTGCCAGCATCATTGGTCCCGCGGGAGGAGAGCAGTTCTTC; cdr3_aa: CASIIGPAGGEQFF
clone_size: medium-sized; d_call: NA; v_call: TRBV4-2; j_call: TRBJ1-6; cdr3_nt: TGTGCCAGCAGGCGAGCGGGAGGCCCGTATAATTCACCCCTCCACTTT; cdr3_aa: CASRRAGGPYNSPLHF
clone_size: few; d_call: NA; v_call: TRBV7-2; j_call: TRBJ2-7; cdr3_nt: TGTGCCAGCAGCTTTCGGGACACCTCCTACGAGCAGTACTTC; cdr3_aa: CASSFRDTSYEQYF
clone_size: NA; d_call: NA; v_call: TRBV5-1; j_call: TRBJ2-2; cdr3_nt: TGCGCCAGCAGCTTGGGAGGCACCGGGGAGCTGTTTTTT; cdr3_aa: CASSLGGTGELFF
clone_size: NA; d_call: NA; v_call: TRBV7-2; j_call: TRBJ2-7; cdr3_nt: TGTGCCAGCAGCTCATCCGGGAACTCCTACGAGCAGTACTTC; cdr3_aa: CASSSSGNSYEQYF
clone_size: NA; d_call: NA; v_call: TRBV29-1; j_call: TRBJ1-4; cdr3_nt: TGCAGCGTTGCGTTGGGCCCCGCAACTAATGAAAAACTGTTTTTT; cdr3_aa: CSVALGPATNEKLFF
clone_size: NA; d_call: NA; v_call: TRBV20-1; j_call: TRBJ2-1; cdr3_nt: TGCAGTGCTAGGAAGGATGAGCAGTTCTTC; cdr3_aa: CSARKDEQFF
clone_size: NA; d_call: NA; v_call: TRBV11-3; j_call: TRBJ2-7; cdr3_nt: TGTGCCAGCAGCTCCCTTGGGTACTCCTACGAGCAGTACTTC; cdr3_aa: CASSSLGYSYEQYF
clone_size: NA; d_call: NA; v_call: TRBV15; j_call: TRBJ2-7; cdr3_nt: TGTGCCACCAGCAGAGGGCTCTCTTCCTACGAGCAGTACTTC; cdr3_aa: CATSRGLSSYEQYF
clone_size: NA; d_call: NA; v_call: TRBV7-2; j_call: TRBJ2-7; cdr3_nt: TGTGCCAGCAGCCCCGAGGCCGGGGAAAAACGATACGAGCAGTACTTC; cdr3_aa: CASSPEAGEKRYEQYF
clone_size: NA; d_call: NA; v_call: TRBV29-1; j_call: TRBJ1-3; cdr3_nt: TGCAGCGTGACTCAGGTTCTTGGAAACACCATATATTTT; cdr3_aa: CSVTQVLGNTIYF
clone_size: NA; d_call: NA; v_call: TRBV4-3; j_call: TRBJ1-2; cdr3_nt: TGCGCCAGCAGCCAAGATCAAGGAGGGGCCCTGGCTGGCTACACCTTC; cdr3_aa: CASSQDQGGALAGYTF
clone_size: NA; d_call: NA; v_call: TRBV21-1; j_call: TRBJ2-1; cdr3_nt: TGTGCCAGCGTTCCTCTCGGGGTTCCCCCCAATGAGCAGTTCTTC; cdr3_aa: CASVPLGVPPNEQFF
clone_size: NA; d_call: NA; v_call: TRBV7-6; j_call: TRBJ2-7; cdr3_nt: TGTGCCAGCAGCTTAGGGACCGACGGGACCTACGAGCAGTACTTC; cdr3_aa: CASSLGTDGTYEQYF
clone_size: NA; d_call: NA; v_call: TRBV5-1; j_call: TRBJ1-4; cdr3_nt: TGCGCCAGCAGCTTGTTGGGGTCAACTAATGAAAAACTGTTTTTT; cdr3_aa: CASSLLGSTNEKLFF
clone_size: NA; d_call: NA; v_call: TRBV19; j_call: TRBJ1-2; cdr3_nt: TGTGCCAGTAGTATCGGCTCTAACTATGGCTACACCTTC; cdr3_aa: CASSIGSNYGYTF
clone_size: NA; d_call: TRBD1; v_call: TRBV4-1; j_call: TRBJ1-6; cdr3_nt: TGCGCCAGCAGCCAAGATCCCCCGGGACAGGGTGGTTCACCCCTCCACTTT; cdr3_aa: CASSQDPPGQGGSPLHF
clone_size: NA; d_call: TRBD2; v_call: TRBV28; j_call: TRBJ2-7; cdr3_nt: TGTGCCAGCAGTTTTGGCCGGTGGGGGGACTACTACGAGCAGTACTTC; cdr3_aa: CASSFGRWGDYYEQYF
clone_size: NA; d_call: NA; v_call: TRBV7-8; j_call: TRBJ2-7; cdr3_nt: TGTGCCAGCAGTCCCAGGGTTTCCTACGAGCAGTACTTC; cdr3_aa: CASSPRVSYEQYF
clone_size: NA; d_call: NA; v_call: TRBV4-1; j_call: TRBJ1-5; cdr3_nt: TGCGCCAGCAGCCAAGGGACTTTGGGCAATCAGCCCCAGCATTTT; cdr3_aa: CASSQGTLGNQPQHF
clone_size: NA; d_call: NA; v_call: TRBV6-1; j_call: TRBJ1-3; cdr3_nt: TGTGCCAGCAGTGAGGGATCTGGAAACACCATATATTTT; cdr3_aa: CASSEGSGNTIYF
clone_size: NA; d_call: NA; v_call: TRBV7-2; j_call: TRBJ2-1; cdr3_nt: TGTGCCAGCAGCTCCGCAGGGTATTACAATGAGCAGTTCTTC; cdr3_aa: CASSSAGYYNEQFF
clone_size: NA; d_call: TRBD2; v_call: TRBV4-1; j_call: TRBJ2-1; cdr3_nt: TGCGCCAGCAGCCAAGATCTCGGGACTAGCAGGGTCAATGAGCAGTTCTTC; cdr3_aa: CASSQDLGTSRVNEQFF
clone_size: NA; d_call: NA; v_call: TRBV12-5; j_call: TRBJ1-2; cdr3_nt: TGTGCTAGTGGTTTTTCAGGGCATGGCTACACCTTC; cdr3_aa: CASGFSGHGYTF
clone_size: few; d_call: NA; v_call: TRBV28; j_call: TRBJ2-2; cdr3_nt: TGTGCCAGTACCCCTTCCGACACCGGGGAGCTGTTTTTT; cdr3_aa: CASTPSDTGELFF
clone_size: NA; d_call: TRBD2; v_call: TRBV9; j_call: TRBJ2-1; cdr3_nt: TGTGCCAGCAGCTGGAGCGGGGGGGCCGGCGATGAGCAGTTCTTC; cdr3_aa: CASSWSGGAGDEQFF
clone_size: NA; d_call: NA; v_call: TRBV7-3; j_call: TRBJ1-1; cdr3_nt: TGTGCCAGCAGCTTGGGGGGCCTAGACACTGAAGCTTTCTTT; cdr3_aa: CASSLGGLDTEAFF
clone_size: NA; d_call: NA; v_call: TRBV6-5; j_call: TRBJ1-5; cdr3_nt: TGTGCCAGCAGGCAGGGATTTAATAGCAATCAGCCCCAGCATTTT; cdr3_aa: CASRQGFNSNQPQHF
clone_size: NA; d_call: NA; v_call: TRBV7-6; j_call: TRBJ2-5; cdr3_nt: TGTGCCAGCAGCTTATCCCTAGCACAAGAGACCCAGTACTTC; cdr3_aa: CASSLSLAQETQYF
clone_size: NA; d_call: NA; v_call: TRBV11-2; j_call: TRBJ1-2; cdr3_nt: TGTGCCAGCAGCTTGGAGTCTCTCGGGGTCTATGGCTACACCTTC; cdr3_aa: CASSLESLGVYGYTF
clone_size: NA; d_call: NA; v_call: TRBV27; j_call: TRBJ1-5; cdr3_nt: TGTGCCAGCAGTTTAGGGCTTAACAATCAGCCCCAGCATTTT; cdr3_aa: CASSLGLNNQPQHF
clone_size: few; d_call: NA; v_call: TRBV6-1; j_call: TRBJ2-3; cdr3_nt: TGTGCCAGCAGTGAATCTGGCAGAGTAGATACGCAGTATTTT; cdr3_aa: CASSESGRVDTQYF
clone_size: NA; d_call: NA; v_call: TRBV9; j_call: TRBJ1-2; cdr3_nt: TGTGCCAGCAGCGTAGAACAGGGCGATGGCTACACCTTC; cdr3_aa: CASSVEQGDGYTF
clone_size: NA; d_call: TRBD2; v_call: TRBV28; j_call: TRBJ2-5; cdr3_nt: TGTGCCAGCACCACGGGGGGGGAGACCCAGTACTTC; cdr3_aa: CASTTGGETQYF
clone_size: NA; d_call: NA; v_call: TRBV6-6; j_call: TRBJ2-5; cdr3_nt: TGTGCCAGCAGTTACTCGAGGCAAAAACAAGAGACCCAGTACTTC; cdr3_aa: CASSYSRQKQETQYF
clone_size: NA; d_call: TRBD1; v_call: TRBV5-1; j_call: TRBJ1-4; cdr3_nt: TGCGCCAGCAGCCGGGACAGTGGGGATGAAAAACTGTTTTTT; cdr3_aa: CASSRDSGDEKLFF
clone_size: NA; d_call: NA; v_call: TRBV7-2; j_call: TRBJ2-3; cdr3_nt: TGTGCCAGCAGCTTAGACCCCATCACAGATACGCAGTATTTT; cdr3_aa: CASSLDPITDTQYF
clone_size: NA; d_call: TRBD1; v_call: TRBV18; j_call: TRBJ2-3; cdr3_nt: TGTGCCAGCTCACCCTGGACAGGGGGAGCAGATACGCAGTATTTT; cdr3_aa: CASSPWTGGADTQYF
clone_size: NA; d_call: TRBD2; v_call: TRBV10-3; j_call: TRBJ2-3; cdr3_nt: TGTGCCATCAGTGAGTCTGGAAGCGGGGGGGCCGTTGCAGATACGCAGTATTTT; cdr3_aa: CAISESGSGGAVADTQYF
clone_size: NA; d_call: NA; v_call: TRBV2; j_call: TRBJ2-1; cdr3_nt: TGTGCCAGCAGAAAGGGAGAGGTCTCCTACAATGAGCAGTTCTTC; cdr3_aa: CASRKGEVSYNEQFF
clone_size: NA; d_call: TRBD1; v_call: TRBV2; j_call: TRBJ1-4; cdr3_nt: TGTGCCAGCAGTCAGACAGGGGAAAAACTGTTTTTT; cdr3_aa: CASSQTGEKLFF
clone_size: NA; d_call: NA; v_call: TRBV18; j_call: TRBJ2-2; cdr3_nt: TGTGCCAGCTCACCGATTTCGGTTTTATCCACCGGGGAGCTGTTTTTT; cdr3_aa: CASSPISVLSTGELFF
clone_size: once; d_call: NA; v_call: TRBV18; j_call: TRBJ1-1; cdr3_nt: TGTGCCAGCTCACCAGGTTACCCTGAAGCTTTCTTT; cdr3_aa: CASSPGYPEAFF
clone_size: few; d_call: NA; v_call: TRBV6-1; j_call: TRBJ2-7; cdr3_nt: TGTGCCAGCAGTGTAAGGGAGTCCTACGAGCAGTACTTC; cdr3_aa: CASSVRESYEQYF
clone_size: once; d_call: TRBD1; v_call: TRBV6-6; j_call: TRBJ2-7; cdr3_nt: TGTGCCAGCAGTACAGGGGGCGGCGAGCAGTACTTC; cdr3_aa: CASSTGGGEQYF
clone_size: once; d_call: NA; v_call: TRBV10-3; j_call: TRBJ2-7; cdr3_nt: TGTGCCATCAGTGAGCGGGGTTCCTACGAGCAGTACTTC; cdr3_aa: CAISERGSYEQYF
clone_size: NA; d_call: TRBD1; v_call: TRBV5-1; j_call: TRBJ2-7; cdr3_nt: TGCGCCAGCAGCTTGGGAGGGGGCCCCCAGCTCGAGCAGTACTTC; cdr3_aa: CASSLGGGPQLEQYF